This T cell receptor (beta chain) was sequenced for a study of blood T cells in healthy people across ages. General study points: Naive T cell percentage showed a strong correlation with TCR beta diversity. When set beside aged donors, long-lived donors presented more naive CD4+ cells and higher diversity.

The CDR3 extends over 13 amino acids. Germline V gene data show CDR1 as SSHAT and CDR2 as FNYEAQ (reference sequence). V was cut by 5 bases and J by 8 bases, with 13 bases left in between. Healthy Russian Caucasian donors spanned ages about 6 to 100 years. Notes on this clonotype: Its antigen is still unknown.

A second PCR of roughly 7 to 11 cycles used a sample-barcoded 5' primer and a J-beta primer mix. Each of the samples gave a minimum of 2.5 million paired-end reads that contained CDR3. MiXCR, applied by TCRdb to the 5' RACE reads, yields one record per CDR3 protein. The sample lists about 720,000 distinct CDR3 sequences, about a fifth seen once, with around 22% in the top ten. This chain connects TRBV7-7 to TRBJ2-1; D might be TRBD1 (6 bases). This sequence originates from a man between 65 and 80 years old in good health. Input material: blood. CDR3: CASSPGQYDEQFF. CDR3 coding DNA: TGTGCCAGCAGCCCAGGACAGTACGATGAGCAGTTCTTC.